Listed below are T cell receptor beta chains from one sample, sequenced in a study of shared clonotypes between healthy human individuals. Repertoires were generated with immunoSEQ multiplex PCR, while TCRdb's copy carries only in-frame clones and drops some. The sample lists roughly 500,000 clones; about 96% were seen once. Specimen: naive CD4+ T cells sorted from blood. The receptors originated from a woman in her thirties in good health. CDR3s include the opening cysteine and the closing phenylalanine or tryptophan. Fields, in order: J gene, D gene, clone size, V gene, CDR3 DNA, CDR3 protein. The D gene is left open where the match is weak. Only some rows state a clone size, as once, few, many or a class for expanded clones.

j_gene: TRBJ2-5; d_gene: -; abundance: -; v_gene: TRBV18; CDR3nt: TGTGCCAGCTCACCCAGAACTGAGGGAGAGACCCAGTACTTC; CDR3aa: CASSPRTEGETQYF
j_gene: TRBJ2-3; d_gene: -; abundance: -; v_gene: TRBV28; CDR3nt: TGTGCCAGCAACTTCGCAGATACGCAGTATTTT; CDR3aa: CASNFADTQYF
j_gene: TRBJ2-7; d_gene: TRBD1; abundance: -; v_gene: TRBV4-1; CDR3nt: TGCGCCAGCAGCCAAGGGGACAGAACCTCCTACGAGCAGTACTTC; CDR3aa: CASSQGDRTSYEQYF
j_gene: TRBJ1-1; d_gene: -; abundance: -; v_gene: TRBV27; CDR3nt: TGTGCCAGCAAACGGAGGATGAACACTGAAGCTTTCTTT; CDR3aa: CASKRRMNTEAFF
j_gene: TRBJ1-1; d_gene: TRBD1; abundance: -; v_gene: TRBV30; CDR3nt: TGTGCCTGGAGAGGGACAGGCATAACTGAAGCTTTCTTT; CDR3aa: CAWRGTGITEAFF
j_gene: TRBJ2-1; d_gene: TRBD2; abundance: -; v_gene: TRBV10-1; CDR3nt: TGCGCCAGCAGGACAGGGACTAGCGGTTACAATGAGCAGTTCTTC; CDR3aa: CASRTGTSGYNEQFF
j_gene: TRBJ2-5; d_gene: -; abundance: -; v_gene: TRBV10-1; CDR3nt: TGCGCCAGCCAGTTGTCGTCTCGGGAGACCCAGTACTTC; CDR3aa: CASQLSSRETQYF
j_gene: TRBJ2-1; d_gene: -; abundance: -; v_gene: TRBV30; CDR3nt: TGTGCCTGGAGTGACGGAAACAGCTACAATGAGCAGTTCTTC; CDR3aa: CAWSDGNSYNEQFF
j_gene: TRBJ2-7; d_gene: TRBD1; abundance: -; v_gene: TRBV27; CDR3nt: TGTGCCAGCAGCCGGGACAGGGGATACGAGCAGTACTTC; CDR3aa: CASSRDRGYEQYF
j_gene: TRBJ1-5; d_gene: -; abundance: -; v_gene: TRBV27; CDR3nt: TGTGCCAGCAGTCCGGGACGGAATAATCAGCCCCAGCATTTT; CDR3aa: CASSPGRNNQPQHF
j_gene: TRBJ2-7; d_gene: TRBD1; abundance: -; v_gene: TRBV18; CDR3nt: TGTGCCAGCTCACCCGGACAGGGGGCCTACGAGCAGTACTTC; CDR3aa: CASSPGQGAYEQYF
j_gene: TRBJ2-1; d_gene: -; abundance: -; v_gene: TRBV5-1; CDR3nt: TGCGCCAGCAGCTTGGGAGGGAGTACCTACAATGAGCAGTTCTTC; CDR3aa: CASSLGGSTYNEQFF
j_gene: TRBJ2-5; d_gene: TRBD2; abundance: -; v_gene: TRBV29-1; CDR3nt: TGCAGCGTTGATGCAGCGGGAGGGGGTATAGAGACCCAGTACTTC; CDR3aa: CSVDAAGGGIETQYF
j_gene: TRBJ2-6; d_gene: -; abundance: -; v_gene: TRBV10-2; CDR3nt: TGCGCCAGCAGTGCGATGGGGATAGGGGCCAACGTCCTGACTTTC; CDR3aa: CASSAMGIGANVLTF
j_gene: TRBJ2-5; d_gene: TRBD2; abundance: -; v_gene: TRBV5-1; CDR3nt: TGCGCCAGCAGCACAGGCCCCCACGGATCGGGACTAGAGACGGAGACCCAGTACTTC; CDR3aa: CASSTGPHGSGLETETQYF
j_gene: TRBJ1-5; d_gene: -; abundance: -; v_gene: TRBV19; CDR3nt: TGTGCCAGTAGTTATAGAGGGGATCAGCCCCAGCATTTT; CDR3aa: CASSYRGDQPQHF
j_gene: TRBJ1-1; d_gene: -; abundance: once; v_gene: TRBV27; CDR3nt: TGTGCCAGCAGTTTTAGTGGCCGACCAGAAGCTTTCTTT; CDR3aa: CASSFSGRPEAFF
j_gene: TRBJ2-7; d_gene: TRBD1; abundance: -; v_gene: TRBV29-1; CDR3nt: TGCAGCGCGAGTGACAGGGGGGGTTACGAGCAGTACTTC; CDR3aa: CSASDRGGYEQYF
j_gene: TRBJ1-5; d_gene: TRBD1; abundance: -; v_gene: TRBV19; CDR3nt: TGTGCCAGTAGTCCAAAGGTGGGACAGGGGTTTTATAGCAATCAGCCCCAGCATTTT; CDR3aa: CASSPKVGQGFYSNQPQHF
j_gene: TRBJ2-5; d_gene: TRBD2; abundance: -; v_gene: TRBV10-3; CDR3nt: TGTGCCATCAGTGAGGGACTAGCGGGAGGAGAGACCCAGTACTTC; CDR3aa: CAISEGLAGGETQYF
j_gene: TRBJ2-7; d_gene: TRBD2; abundance: -; v_gene: TRBV11-3; CDR3nt: TGTGCCAGCGGATCCTTCCTAGCGGGAGCCTACGAGCAGTACTTC; CDR3aa: CASGSFLAGAYEQYF
j_gene: TRBJ1-5; d_gene: -; abundance: -; v_gene: TRBV7-9; CDR3nt: TGTGCCAGCAGCTTAGGTTCCGGGACACTTAGCAATCAGCCCCAGCATTTT; CDR3aa: CASSLGSGTLSNQPQHF
j_gene: TRBJ1-5; d_gene: -; abundance: -; v_gene: TRBV6-1; CDR3nt: TGTGCCAGCAGTGAGGGTTGGCAGCCCCAGCATTTT; CDR3aa: CASSEGWQPQHF